The 32 T cell receptor beta chains in this list originate from one sample, sequenced in a study of T cells in Graves' hyperthyroidism and ophthalmopathy. RNA transcripts yielded amplified TCR beta CDR3 regions. Carried out on the TCR CDR3, a first-round RT-PCR used the HTBI primer set. Using its own MiXCR run on the multiplex PCR reads, TCRdb lists one record per CDR3 protein. The sample shows 200,000 to 250,000 distinct CDR3 sequences, roughly a quarter of them seen only once. The sample taken for sequencing was blood. These receptors were taken from a woman aged 40 to 50 with Graves' ophthalmopathy.

This clonotype was picked up many times. A clone one base away is much larger, so this may be a read error. The chain has TRBV28 and TRBJ2-7, with 9 bases aligning to TRBD1. Germline trimming cut 7 bases from V and 0 bases from J; bases unmatched to any gene: 13. CDR1 and CDR2 from the germline V gene are MDHEN and SYDVKM. This CDR3 region has 17 residues. CDR3 loop: CASIPTPGTGFSYEQYF. In DNA form, the CDR3 reads TGTGCCAGCATCCCCACACCCGGGACAGGGTTCTCCTACGAGCAGTACTTC.

There are many counts of this clonotype. V usage is TRBV7-2 and J usage is TRBJ2-7; the D gene is possibly TRBD1 (5 bases). The ends were cut back, 7 bases at V and 2 bases at J, with 15 bases in the middle. The CDR3 contains 14 residues. Germline CDR1 and CDR2: SGHTA and FQGNSA. CDR3 in amino acids: CASTLGPTTYEQYF. The DNA of the CDR3 is TGTGCCAGCACCCTGGGGCCTACCACCTACGAGCAGTACTTC.

Many counts were recorded for this clonotype. The rearrangement links TRBV29-1 to TRBJ1-1; D uncertain. The CDR3 runs to 12 residues. Germline-derived CDR1 and CDR2 are SQVTM and ANQGSEA. Trimming removed 7 bases from V and 4 bases from J, with 13 bases in between. The CDR3 here is CSAPRVGTEAFF. The CDR3 DNA reads as TGCAGCGCACCGAGGGTTGGCACTGAAGCTTTCTTT.

This rearrangement joins TRBV30 to TRBJ1-1; D remains unclear. V shed 0 bases and J shed 0 bases, with 8 bases lying between them. The CDR3 consists of 14 residues. CDR1 and CDR2 from the germline V gene are GTSNPN and SVGIG (reference sequence). Here the CDR3 DNA reads TGTGCCTGGAGTGTAGTGTCTGTGAACACTGAAGCTTTCTTT. Translating it yields CAWSVVSVNTEAFF. Filled out from reference TRBV30 and TRBJ1-1, the complete variable domain reads SQTIHQWPATLVQPVGSPLSLECTVEGTSNPNLYWYRQAAGRGLQLLFYSVGIGQISSEVPQNLSASRPQDRQFILSSKKLLLSDSGFYLCAWSVVSVNTEAFFGQGTRLTVV.

This clonotype has a single count. The V gene is TRBV6-1, the J gene TRBJ1-5; the match to TRBD1 covers 10 bases. The CDR3 loop spans 15 amino acids. Trimming cost V 6 bases and J 4 bases; bases outside gene matches: 6. Germline V CDR1 and CDR2: MNHNS, SASEGT. CDR3 sequence: CASSVGQGRNQPQHF. DNA of the CDR3: TGTGCCAGCAGCGTGGGACAGGGGAGGAATCAGCCCCAGCATTTT.

This clonotype appeared many times. The rearrangement joins TRBV28 to TRBJ2-7, with D perhaps TRBD2 (6 bases). The V end was cut by 6 bases, the J end by 3 bases, with 12 bases between. This CDR3 contains 13 residues. CDR1 and CDR2 from the germline V gene are MDHEN and SYDVKM. The CDR3 sequence is CASSRRLVYEQYF. In DNA form, the CDR3 reads TGTGCCAGCAGCCGCAGACTAGTCTACGAGCAGTACTTC. Based on the CDR3 plus reference TRBV28 and TRBJ2-7, the full variable domain is DVKVTQSSRYLVKRTGEKVFLECVQDMDHENMFWYRQDPGLGLRLIYFSYDVKMKEKGDIPEGYSVSREKKERFSLILESASTNQTSMYLCASSRRLVYEQYFGPGTRLTVT.

This clonotype was seen many times. The chain combines TRBV6-5 with TRBJ2-7; D is possibly TRBD1 (6 bases). Germline CDR1 MNHEY, CDR2 SVGAGI. There are 14 residues in the CDR3. Trimming took 0 bases from V and 2 from J, leaving 8 bases between them. The CDR3, as DNA: TGTGCCAGCAGTTACTCGACAGGCGCCTACGAGCAGTACTTC. Residues: CASSYSTGAYEQYF.

This clonotype occurred many times. The rearrangement uses TRBV29-1 and TRBJ2-7; TRBD1 aligns across 11 bases. V shed 0 bases and J 5 bases; nucleotides not matched to a gene: 6. Per germline, CDR1 SQVTM and CDR2 ANQGSEA. The CDR3 spans 15 residues. This CDR3 is CSVEDRDRGWDEQYF. CDR3 DNA sequence: TGCAGCGTTGAAGATAGGGACAGGGGGTGGGACGAGCAGTACTTC.

This clonotype was recorded many times. The chain carries TRBV20-1 and TRBJ1-5, with unresolved D. CDR3 size: 14 residues. V lost 0 bases and J lost 3, with 9 bases in between. Germline V CDR1 and CDR2: DFQATT, SNEGSKA (reference sequence). CDR3 protein: CSARDPRLNQPQHF. CDR3 bases: TGCAGTGCTAGAGATCCCAGACTCAATCAGCCCCAGCATTTT.

The table lists this clonotype with many counts. The chain uses TRBV7-2 and TRBJ2-7; D might be TRBD1 (5 bases). The germline V gene encodes CDR1 SGHTA and CDR2 FQGNSA. This CDR3 is built from 15 residues. The V and J ends lost 0 bases and 4 bases respectively, with 13 bases between them. CDR3 nucleotides: TGTGCCAGCAGCTTAGCCCTTGGGGCGGAATACGAGCAGTACTTC. It translates to CASSLALGAEYEQYF. Full variable domain (missing parts from reference TRBV7-2 and TRBJ2-7): GAGVSQSPSNKVTEKGKDVELRCDPISGHTALYWYRQSLGQGLEFLIYFQGNSAPDKSGLPSDRFSAERTGGSVSTLTIQRTQQEDSAVYLCASSLALGAEYEQYFGPGTRLTVT.

The CDR3 is CATIDGTGELFF. CDR3 bases: TGTGCCACCATAGACGGGACCGGGGAGCTGTTTTTT. The gene calls are TRBV24-1 and TRBJ2-2, with D unresolved. Germline V gives CDR1 KGHDR, CDR2 SFDVKD. With 8 bases removed from V and 5 bases from J, the gap between germline ends came to 8 bases. The CDR3 spans 12 residues.

This clonotype was seen repeatedly, ten times or more. The V gene is TRBV11-2, the J gene TRBJ2-7, with 9 bases lining up with TRBD1. The germline gives CDR1 SGHAT, CDR2 FQNNGV. The CDR3 has 15 residues. V was pared by 1 base and J by 7 bases, with 8 bases of the junction left unmatched. CDR3 nucleotide sequence: TGTGCCAGCAGCTTAGTGGGGACAGGGACGGGGGAGCAGTACTTC. This gives the protein CASSLVGTGTGEQYF.

V gene TRBV5-1 combines with J gene TRBJ2-7; D remains ambiguous. Germline CDR1 and CDR2: SGHRS and YFSETQ. The V and J ends lost 3 bases and 3 bases respectively, with 10 bases between them. The CDR3 totals 13 residues. This chain's CDR3 is CASSSTPFYEQYF. DNA of the CDR3: TGCGCCAGCAGCTCGACTCCATTCTACGAGCAGTACTTC.

This clonotype was seen ten or more times. The chain has TRBV28 and TRBJ1-2; 10 bases are a match to TRBD1. CDR1 is MDHEN, CDR2 SYDVKM, per germline. The CDR3 loop spans 16 amino acids. J gave up 8 bases and V 7 bases, and 16 bases lay outside the gene matches. The CDR3 region is CASKPGSGQGLRGYTF. The CDR3 coding sequence is TGTGCCAGCAAACCTGGCTCGGGACAGGGGCTTCGGGGCTACACCTTC.

This clonotype was observed at least ten times. J is TRBJ2-5 and V is TRBV4-2, with TRBD1 as a possible D gene (6 bases). The CDR3 runs 14 residues. In germline, CDR1 is LGHNA, CDR2 YNFKEQ. V dropped 0 bases and J dropped 3 bases, with 8 bases sitting between them. The CDR3 DNA sequence: TGTGCCAGCAGCCAAGAGCGGACAGAAGAGACCCAGTACTTC. Its protein is CASSQERTEETQYF.

This chain joins TRBV19 and TRBJ2-7; the D gene is possibly TRBD1 (5 bases). Trimming stripped 5 bases from V and 3 bases from J, with 14 bases between. Germline CDR1 reads LNHDA; CDR2 reads SQIVND (reference sequence). The CDR3 spans 14 residues. The CDR3 DNA reads TGTGCCAGTAGTGTACAGGAGAATTACTACGAGCAGTACTTC. Its protein product is CASSVQENYYEQYF. Based on the CDR3 plus reference TRBV19 and TRBJ2-7, the full variable domain is DGGITQSPKYLFRKEGQNVTLSCEQNLNHDAMYWYRQDPGQGLRLIYYSQIVNDFQKGDIAEGYSVSREKKESFPLTVTSAQKNPTAFYLCASSVQENYYEQYFGPGTRLTVT.

In this sample, this clonotype turned up many times. The chain is built from TRBV6-1 and TRBJ2-5; no definite D call. V lost 6 bases and J lost 5, with 7 bases in between. The CDR3 has 11 residues. Germline-derived CDR1 and CDR2 are MNHNS and SASEGT. CDR3 sequence reads: CASRRRETQYF. In DNA, the CDR3 is TGTGCCAGCAGGAGGCGGGAGACCCAGTACTTC.

The rearrangement joins TRBV11-2 to TRBJ1-1; D uncertain. The V gene's germline CDR1 is SGHAT and CDR2 FQNNGV. V was pared by 8 bases and J by 4 bases, with 8 bases between. The CDR3 spans 11 residues. Here the CDR3 reads CASRGFTEAFF. In DNA, the CDR3 is TGTGCCAGCCGAGGGTTCACTGAAGCTTTCTTT.

Many counts were recorded for this clonotype. This chain connects TRBV5-1 to TRBJ2-2; the match to TRBD2 covers 10 bases. The length of the CDR3 is 15 residues. The V gene end was trimmed by 4 bases and the J gene end by 4 bases; junction bases not matched to a gene: 4. Germline V gene data show CDR1 as SGHRS and CDR2 as YFSETQ. The CDR3 sequence is CASSISGRGTGELFF. The CDR3 DNA sequence: TGCGCCAGCAGCATAAGCGGGAGGGGCACCGGGGAGCTGTTTTTT.

This clonotype has a count of ten or more. This sequence joins TRBV27 and TRBJ2-7; 8 bases agree with TRBD1. CDR3 size: 16 residues. The germline CDR1 and CDR2 sequences are MNHEY and SMNVEV (reference sequence). V shed 5 bases, J shed 3 bases, and the junction held 12 bases outside the gene matches. The CDR3: CASSIDGPGQDYEQYF. The CDR3 DNA is TGTGCCAGCAGTATCGACGGGCCGGGACAGGACTACGAGCAGTACTTC.

The CDR3 sequence: CASRPDGMNTEAFF. CDR3 coding DNA: TGTGCCAGCAGACCGGACGGAATGAACACTGAAGCTTTCTTT. The genes are TRBV12-3 or TRBV12-4 and TRBJ1-1, with D unresolved. V shed 6 bases and J shed 0 bases, with 11 bases lying between them. This CDR3 region has 14 residues.

Many counts were recorded for this clonotype. The genes are TRBV12-3 or TRBV12-4 and TRBJ1-5; D is undetermined. Trimming cost V 3 bases and J 12 bases, with 12 bases left between them. This CDR3 comprises 12 residues. DNA for the CDR3: TGTGCCAGCAGTTTTGGGCCACGGGGCCAGCATTTT. Translated, it gives CASSFGPRGQHF.

Ten or more counts support this clonotype. The rearrangement links TRBV28 to TRBJ1-1; no clear D gene. The CDR3 has 15 residues. V lost 5 bases and J 3 bases, leaving 16 bases between the germline ends. Germline V gene sequence: CDR1 MDHEN, CDR2 SYDVKM. CDR3 nucleotides: TGTGCCAGCAGTACACAAGGGATTCCGGACACTGAAGCTTTCTTT. It translates to CASSTQGIPDTEAFF.

Ten or more counts support this clonotype. The chain has TRBV6-1 and TRBJ1-1; D gene ambiguous. CDR3 size: 16 residues. CDR1 MNHNS and CDR2 SASEGT come from the germline V gene. V shed 2 bases and J shed 3 bases, with 16 bases lying between them. CDR3 DNA: TGTGCCAGCAGTGAAAAGGGCTCTGTTACTCACACTGAAGCTTTCTTT. Protein sequence: CASSEKGSVTHTEAFF.

Comments on this clonotype: This may stem from a read error, because a much larger clone lies one nucleotide away. The V call is TRBV20-1, the J call TRBJ2-7; possibly TRBD1 for D (6 bases). V was trimmed by 8 bases and J by 4 bases, leaving 12 bases between them. CDR3 length: 11 amino acids. Germline values: CDR1 DFQATT, CDR2 SNEGSKA (reference sequence). CDR3 loop: CSTLRGYEQYF. CDR3 bases: TGCAGTACCCTAAGGGGGTACGAGCAGTACTTC.

The chain couples TRBV6-9 to TRBJ2-4, with a weak D call TRBD1 (6 bases). V gave up 6 bases and J gave up 10 bases, with 16 bases separating them. CDR3 length: 13 residues. The germline V gene encodes CDR1 MNHGY and CDR2 SVAAGI. CDR3 region: CASSYGQTNIQYF. The CDR3, as DNA: TGTGCCAGCAGCTATGGACAGACGAATATTCAGTACTTC.

This clonotype showed up just a few times. A much bigger clone sits one base away, suggesting this may be a read error. The CDR3 end shows no conserved phenylalanine or tryptophan, and so a read error is likely. The rearrangement uses TRBV5-1 and TRBJ2-2; D is possibly TRBD1 (5 bases). Germline V gene lookup returns CDR1 SGHRS and CDR2 YFSETQ. Trimming pared 0 bases from V and 6 bases from J, leaving 9 bases between. The CDR3 consists of 14 residues. The CDR3 sequence: CASSLARAAGELFV. For the CDR3, the DNA is TGCGCCAGCAGCTTGGCCAGGGCGGCCGGGGAGCTGTTTGTT.

Of note for this clonotype: This may be a read error, as it is one base from a much larger clone. A read error is likely, as this CDR3 ends without the conserved phenylalanine or tryptophan. This sequence joins TRBV11-2 and TRBJ2-7, with D maybe TRBD2 (6 bases). CDR3 length: 13 amino acids. Germline CDR1 is SGHAT and CDR2 is FQNNGV. V lost 0 bases and J 6 bases, leaving 9 bases between the germline ends. Written as DNA, the CDR3 is TGTGCCAGCAGCTTAGACCGGGGAGGCGAGCAGTACTTA. This codes for CASSLDRGGEQYL.

The rearrangement uses TRBV30 and TRBJ2-4; a possible D gene is TRBD1 (5 bases). Germline V CDR1 and CDR2: GTSNPN, SVGIG (reference sequence). There are 11 residues in the CDR3. Here the CDR3 DNA reads TGTGCTTCCCAGGGCGAAAACATTCAGTACTTC. Protein product: CASQGENIQYF.

This clonotype appeared many times. The CDR3 sequence is CSAAGQLNIQYF. The CDR3, as DNA: TGCAGTGCGGCGGGACAGTTAAACATTCAGTACTTC. The J gene is TRBJ2-4, the V gene TRBV20-1; D might be TRBD1 (7 bases). V was cut by 6 bases and J by 6 bases, with 12 bases left in between. This CDR3 is built from 12 residues. The germline gives CDR1 DFQATT, CDR2 SNEGSKA (reference sequence).

This clonotype was seen ten or more times. The chain's CDR3 is CASSPRDRGTGFF. CDR3 in DNA: TGTGCCAGCAGTCCTCGGGACAGGGGAACCGGTTTCTTT. This chain connects TRBV7-3 to TRBJ1-1; 10 positions match TRBD1. This CDR3 contains 13 residues. Germline V gene lookup returns CDR1 SGHTA and CDR2 FQGTGA. Trimming at V came to 6 bases and at J to 13 bases, leaving 11 bases not matched to a gene.

The genes are TRBV28 and TRBJ1-1, with 9 nucleotides matching TRBD1. CDR3 length: 15 amino acids. Germline CDR1 MDHEN, CDR2 SYDVKM. V dropped 5 bases and J dropped 6; count of bases not matched to a gene: 10. For the CDR3, the DNA is TGTGCCAGCAGTCCGGGGGACAGGGTGCGGGCTGAAGCTTTCTTT. Encoded protein: CASSPGDRVRAEAFF.